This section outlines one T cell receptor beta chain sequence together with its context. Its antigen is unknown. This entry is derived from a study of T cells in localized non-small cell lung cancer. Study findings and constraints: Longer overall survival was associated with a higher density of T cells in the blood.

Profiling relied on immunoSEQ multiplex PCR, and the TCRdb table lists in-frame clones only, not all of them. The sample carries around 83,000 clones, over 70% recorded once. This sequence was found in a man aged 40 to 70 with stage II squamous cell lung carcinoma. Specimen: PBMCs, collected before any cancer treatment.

This CDR3 reads CASSPRTGPLTEAFF. CDR3 nucleotide sequence: TGTGCCAGCAGCCCCCGGACAGGGCCGCTCACTGAAGCTTTCTTT. This chain connects TRBV7-2 to TRBJ1-1; 8 bases map to TRBD1. The trim removed 5 bases at V and 4 bases at J, leaving 9 bases unmatched. The length of the CDR3 is 15 residues. Germline lookup yields CDR1 SGHTA and CDR2 FQGNSA.